The 17 T cell receptor beta chains listed next were all sequenced from one sample in a study of glioma-infiltrating T cells. Amplification of TCR alpha and beta CDR3 regions from RNA used iRepertoire nested multiplex PCR. One entry per CDR3 protein, called by TCRdb with MiXCR from the multiplex PCR reads. Here the sample spans under 200,000 distinct CDR3 sequences, roughly 45% being singletons. The sample taken for sequencing was glioma tissue, nonneoplastic brain tissue, or PBMCs (not recorded which). These receptors all come from a human donor with low-grade glioma or glioblastoma, undergoing nonglioma brain surgery, or in good health (not recorded which).

With respect to this clonotype: Just one base apart from a much larger clone, this may be a read error. V and J are TRBV28 and TRBJ2-2, with D hard to call. Trimming took 7 bases from V and 6 from J, leaving 6 bases between them. The V gene's germline CDR1 is MDHEN and CDR2 SYDVKM. This CDR3 contains 11 residues. The CDR3 bases are TGTGCCAGCACTTGGTCCGGGGAGCTGTTTTTT. The encoded protein is CASTWSGELFF.

This clonotype was detected many times. The chain is built from TRBV28 and TRBJ1-3, with a possible D match to TRBD1 (6 bases). The germline V gene encodes CDR1 MDHEN and CDR2 SYDVKM. The CDR3 runs 14 residues. V lost 6 bases and J lost 4, with 13 bases in between. CDR3 in DNA: TGTGCCAGCAGCCCGGGACAAGTCGGAAACACCATATATTTT. This sequence encodes CASSPGQVGNTIYF.

The chain recombines TRBV10-3 with TRBJ2-7; 7 bases map to TRBD2. This CDR3 spans 13 amino acids. Trimming removed 1 base from V and 11 bases from J; junction bases left unmatched: 8. Germline values: CDR1 ENHRY, CDR2 SYGVKD. The CDR3 DNA follows: TGTGCCATCAGTGAGTTAGCGGGCGGCCACGAGTACTTC. Translation gives CAISELAGGHEYF.

This clonotype was seen many times. The chain has TRBV27 and TRBJ1-1; tentatively, D is TRBD1 (6 bases). Germline V gives CDR1 MNHEY, CDR2 SMNVEV (reference sequence). Trimming left V 5 bases short and J 7 bases short, with 17 bases between. CDR3 length: 14 residues. Written as DNA, the CDR3 is TGTGCCAGCAGTCCACGGGGGGCCCGTTTTGAAGCTTTCTTT. Its translation is CASSPRGARFEAFF.

This clonotype was observed many times. The chain links TRBV20-1 to TRBJ1-1; D gene ambiguous. The CDR3 runs to 13 residues. The ends were cut back, 0 bases at V and 4 bases at J, with 9 bases in the middle. Looked up from germline, CDR1 is DFQATT and CDR2 is SNEGSKA (reference sequence). Written as DNA, the CDR3 is TGCAGTGCTAGAGATACCCAGATCACTGAAGCTTTCTTT. Its translation: CSARDTQITEAFF.

As concerns this clonotype: Being one base from a much bigger clone, this may be a read error. The genes are TRBV25-1 and TRBJ2-1; D uncertain. The CDR3 length is 12 residues. V gave up 4 bases and J gave up 8 bases, with 9 bases separating them. Germline V gene data show CDR1 as MGHDK and CDR2 as SYGVNS. CDR3 in amino acids: CASSGSEDEQFF. The CDR3 DNA reads as TGTGCCAGCAGTGGAAGTGAGGATGAGCAGTTCTTC.

As regards this clonotype: A much larger clone is a single base away; this may be a read error. The rearrangement uses TRBV10-1 and TRBJ1-1; TRBD1 is a possible D gene (5 bases). Germline CDR1 reads WNHNN; CDR2 reads SYGVQD (reference sequence). The CDR3 spans 13 residues. CDR3 sequence reads: CASSENWGTDAFF. In nucleotides, the CDR3 is TGCGCCAGCAGTGAGAACTGGGGCACTGATGCTTTCTTT.

This clonotype was seen a few times. The V and J genes are TRBV28 and TRBJ2-7, with 8 bases that match TRBD2. V lost 11 bases to trimming and J lost 2 bases; unmatched junction nucleotides: 11. In germline, CDR1 is MDHEN, CDR2 SYDVKM. The CDR3 has 14 amino acids. The CDR3 bases are TGTGCCGCCTCACGGGGGGGCGCCCCCTACGAGCAGTACTTC. It translates to CAASRGGAPYEQYF.

This clonotype appeared many times. V gene TRBV28 combines with J gene TRBJ2-7; D may correspond to TRBD1 or TRBD2 (5 bases each). The CDR3 is 13 amino acids. Germline V gene sequence: CDR1 MDHEN, CDR2 SYDVKM. V dropped 6 bases and J dropped 3 bases, with 12 bases sitting between them. For the CDR3, the DNA is TGTGCCAGCAGGGGAGACAGCTACTACGAGCAGTACTTC. Its translation: CASRGDSYYEQYF.

This clonotype was seen repeatedly, ten times or more. The gene calls are TRBV3-1 and TRBJ1-2; 7 nucleotides match TRBD1. Germline CDR1 and CDR2: LGHDT and YNNKEL (reference sequence). V was clipped by 5 bases and J by 4 bases; unmatched bases: 10. The CDR3 spans 15 residues. This CDR3 is CASSYTDRTSYGYTF. In DNA form, the CDR3 reads TGTGCCAGCAGCTATACGGACAGGACATCCTATGGCTACACCTTC.

A word on this clonotype: The CDR3 does not end in the conserved phenylalanine or tryptophan, so this is likely a read error. The chain is built from TRBV4-1 and TRBJ1-3; no clear D gene. The CDR3 is 14 amino acids. The V gene lost 0 bases and the J gene lost 3 bases, with 6 bases spanning the gap. Germline V gene sequence: CDR1 MGHRA, CDR2 YSYEKL. Here the CDR3 reads CASSQDENGNTIYS. The CDR3 DNA is TGCGCCAGCAGCCAAGATGAGAATGGAAACACCATATATTCT.

This clonotype was seen ten or more times. This chain connects TRBV6-1 to TRBJ2-7; TRBD2 agrees at 12 bases. This CDR3 is 13 amino acids long. V lost 10 bases and J lost 6; bases outside the gene matches: 7. CDR1 and CDR2 (germline): MNHNS, SASEGT. CDR3 DNA: TGTGCCACCGCACTAGCGGGAGGCGGCGAGCAGTACTTC. Its protein is CATALAGGGEQYF.

V and J are TRBV6-1 and TRBJ2-7, with D possibly being TRBD1 (5 bases). Trimming removed 10 bases from V and 2 bases from J, with 12 bases in between. The CDR3 covers 12 residues. CDR1 and CDR2 from the germline V gene are MNHNS and SASEGT. CDR3 in amino acids: CATVLTAYEQYF. The CDR3 DNA follows: TGTGCCACCGTACTGACAGCCTACGAGCAGTACTTC.

The chain combines TRBV30 with TRBJ2-3, with 11 bases that match TRBD2. Germline trimming cut 0 bases from V and 6 bases from J; bases unmatched to any gene: 5. Germline lookup yields CDR1 GTSNPN and CDR2 SVGIG (reference sequence). The CDR3 covers 15 residues. CDR3 region: CAWSVTSGRGDTQYF. The CDR3 coding sequence is TGTGCCTGGAGTGTTACTAGCGGGAGAGGTGATACGCAGTATTTT.

The chain combines TRBV19 with TRBJ2-7; D might be TRBD1 (6 bases). The germline V gene has CDR1 LNHDA and CDR2 SQIVND (reference sequence). V was pared by 3 bases and J by 3 bases, with 12 bases between. The CDR3 is 14 residues long. CDR3 nucleotide sequence: TGTGCCAGTAGTATCGCCAGGGGAGACTACGAGCAGTACTTC. Its protein is CASSIARGDYEQYF.

V is TRBV3-1 and J is TRBJ2-1; 7 bases map to TRBD1. CDR1 is LGHDT, CDR2 YNNKEL, per germline (reference sequence). This CDR3 spans 16 amino acids. V lost 3 bases, J lost 10 bases, and 15 bases stayed unmatched. The chain's CDR3 is CASSQSTGVITGEQFF. CDR3 bases: TGTGCCAGCAGCCAGTCCACAGGGGTGATTACCGGGGAGCAGTTCTTC.

For this clonotype: This may be a read error: a much more frequent sequence differs by one nucleotide. The chain couples TRBV25-1 to TRBJ2-2; a weak D match, TRBD2 (6 bases). The germline CDR1 and CDR2 sequences are MGHDK and SYGVNS. Trimming pared 2 bases from V and 5 bases from J, leaving 12 bases between. CDR3 length: 15 residues. CDR3 coding DNA: TGTGCCAGCAGTGAAAAAGGGACTTTAACCGGGGAGCTGTTTTTT. Translating it yields CASSEKGTLTGELFF. Variable domain in full (rest from reference TRBV25-1 and TRBJ2-2): EADIYQTPRYLVIGTGKKITLECSQTMGHDKMYWYQQDPGMELHLIHYSYGVNSTEKGDLSSESTVSRIRTEHFPLTLESARPSHTSQYLCASSEKGTLTGELFFGEGSRLTVL.